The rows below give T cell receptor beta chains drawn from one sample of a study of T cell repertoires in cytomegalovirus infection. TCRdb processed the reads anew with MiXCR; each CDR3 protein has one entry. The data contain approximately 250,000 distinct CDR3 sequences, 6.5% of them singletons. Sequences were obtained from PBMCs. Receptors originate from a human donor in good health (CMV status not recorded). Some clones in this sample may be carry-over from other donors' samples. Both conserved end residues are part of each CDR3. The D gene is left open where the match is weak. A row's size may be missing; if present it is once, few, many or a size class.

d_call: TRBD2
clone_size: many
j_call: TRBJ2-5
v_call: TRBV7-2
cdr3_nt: TGTGCCAGCAGCTGGACTAGCGGGGGCCTTCAGGAAGACCAGTACTTC
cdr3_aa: CASSWTSGGLQEDQYF

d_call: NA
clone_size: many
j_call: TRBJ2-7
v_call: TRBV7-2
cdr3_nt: TGTGCCAGCAGCTCGTCGGGAAACTACTACGAGCAGTACTTC
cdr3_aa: CASSSSGNYYEQYF

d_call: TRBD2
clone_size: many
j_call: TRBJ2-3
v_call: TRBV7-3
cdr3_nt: TGTGCCAGCAGCTTGACGGGGGGTGATTATCATACGCAGTATTTT
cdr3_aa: CASSLTGGDYHTQYF

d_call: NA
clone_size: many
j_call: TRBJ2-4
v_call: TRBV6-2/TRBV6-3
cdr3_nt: TGTGCCAGCAGTTCCAGAGGAGGGGAGGACATTCAGTACTTC
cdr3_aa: CASSSRGGEDIQYF

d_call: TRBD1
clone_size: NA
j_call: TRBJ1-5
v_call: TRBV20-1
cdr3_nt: TGCAGTGCTACACAATTCAGGGGGAGACAGCCCCAGCATTTT
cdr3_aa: CSATQFRGRQPQHF

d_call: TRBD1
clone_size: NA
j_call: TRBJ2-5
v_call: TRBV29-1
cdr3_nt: TGCAGCGTTGAGTTTTGGACAGGGGAGACCCAGTACTTC
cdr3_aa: CSVEFWTGETQYF

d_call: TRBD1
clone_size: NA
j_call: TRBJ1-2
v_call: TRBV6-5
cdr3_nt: TGTGCCAGCAGTCAAGACTGGACAGGGGAAAATGTCGACCCCTTC
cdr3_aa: CASSQDWTGENVDPF

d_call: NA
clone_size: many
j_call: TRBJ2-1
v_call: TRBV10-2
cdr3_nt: TGCGCCAGCAGGACGCCGGGCGAGCAGTTCTTC
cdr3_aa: CASRTPGEQFF

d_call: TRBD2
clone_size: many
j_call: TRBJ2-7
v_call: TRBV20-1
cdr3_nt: TGCAGTGCACCTACCGGGACTAGCGGGGGGACATACGAGCAGTACTTC
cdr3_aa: CSAPTGTSGGTYEQYF

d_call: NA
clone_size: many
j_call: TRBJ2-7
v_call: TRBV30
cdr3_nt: TGTGCCTGGAGTGTACTAGGGTCGGGCGAGCAGTACTTC
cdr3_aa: CAWSVLGSGEQYF

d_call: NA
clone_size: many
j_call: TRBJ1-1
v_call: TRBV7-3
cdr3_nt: TGTGCCAGCAGCTTAAACCGGGGTGAAGCTTTCTTT
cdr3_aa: CASSLNRGEAFF

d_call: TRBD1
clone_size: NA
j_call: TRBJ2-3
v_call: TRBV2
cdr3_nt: TGTGCCAGGACAGGGGAAATTAGAGGGGATACGCAGTATTTT
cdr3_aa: CARTGEIRGDTQYF

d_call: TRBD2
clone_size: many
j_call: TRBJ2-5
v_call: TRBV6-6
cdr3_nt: TGTGCCAGCAGTTACTCGTCTAGCGGGGGGGCCGGTGAAGAGACCCAGTACTTC
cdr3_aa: CASSYSSSGGAGEETQYF

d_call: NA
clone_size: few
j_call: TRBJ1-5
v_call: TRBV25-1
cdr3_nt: TGTGCCAGCAGTGGAGGGTATCAGCCCCAGCATTTT
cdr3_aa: CASSGGYQPQHF

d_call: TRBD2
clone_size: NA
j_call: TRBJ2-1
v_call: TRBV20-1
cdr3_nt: TGCAGTGCTGTAAGACCCGGGACTAGCGGAACATACAATGAGCAGTTCTTC
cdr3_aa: CSAVRPGTSGTYNEQFF

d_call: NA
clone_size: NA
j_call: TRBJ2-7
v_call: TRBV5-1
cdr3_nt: TGCGCCAGCAGCCCTCGGGGAACGAGGACCTACGAGCAGTACTTC
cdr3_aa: CASSPRGTRTYEQYF

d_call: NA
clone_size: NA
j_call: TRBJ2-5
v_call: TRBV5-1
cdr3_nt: TGCGCCAGAAGCGATCTGGGGACCCAGTACTTC
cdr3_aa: CARSDLGTQYF

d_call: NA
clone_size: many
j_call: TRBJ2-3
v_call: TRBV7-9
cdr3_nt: TGTGCCAGCAGCTTTCTGGGGGAAGATACGCAGTATTTT
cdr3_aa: CASSFLGEDTQYF

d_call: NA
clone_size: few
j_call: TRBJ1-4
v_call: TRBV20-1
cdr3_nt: TGCAGTGCTACTCAAGACAGTGCAACTAATGAAAAACTGTTTTTT
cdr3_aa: CSATQDSATNEKLFF

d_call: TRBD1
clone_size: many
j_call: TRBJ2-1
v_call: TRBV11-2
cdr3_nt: TGTGCCAGCAGCTTAGAACCCGGACAGGGATACAATGAGCAGTTCTTC
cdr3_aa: CASSLEPGQGYNEQFF

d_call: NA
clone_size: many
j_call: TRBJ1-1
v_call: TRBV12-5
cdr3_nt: TGTGCTAGTGGTTTTTACCGCCGGGTGAACACTGAAGCTTTCTTT
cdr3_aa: CASGFYRRVNTEAFF

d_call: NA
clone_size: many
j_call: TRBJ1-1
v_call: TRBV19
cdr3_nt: TGTGCCAGTAGCGATCCCTCGGGGACAAAAACTGAAGCTTTCTTT
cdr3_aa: CASSDPSGTKTEAFF

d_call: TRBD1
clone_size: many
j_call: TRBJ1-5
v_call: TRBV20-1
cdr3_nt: TGCAGTGCTGTATCACAGGGGGGGAACAATCAGCCCCAGCATTTT
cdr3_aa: CSAVSQGGNNQPQHF

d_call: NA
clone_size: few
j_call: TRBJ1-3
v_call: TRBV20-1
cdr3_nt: TGCAGTGCTGGCGGGGGAAACACCATATATTTT
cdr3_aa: CSAGGGNTIYF

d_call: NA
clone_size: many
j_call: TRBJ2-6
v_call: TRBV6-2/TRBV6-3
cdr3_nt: TGTGCCAGCAGTTATCGTCCTGGGGCTGGGGCCAACGTCCTGACTTTC
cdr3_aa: CASSYRPGAGANVLTF

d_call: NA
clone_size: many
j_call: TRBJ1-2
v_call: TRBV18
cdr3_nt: TGTGCCAGCTCACGCACTCCCCACATTACAGGATTTAACTATGGCTACACCTTC
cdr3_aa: CASSRTPHITGFNYGYTF

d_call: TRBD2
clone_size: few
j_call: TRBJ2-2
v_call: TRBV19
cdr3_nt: TGTGCCAGTAGTATGGTTCGGGGGGTCAACACCGGGGAGCTGTTTTTT
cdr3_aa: CASSMVRGVNTGELFF

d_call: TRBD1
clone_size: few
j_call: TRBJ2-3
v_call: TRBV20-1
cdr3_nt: TGCAGTGCAATCAAGGGGACAGAATATTTTACGCAGTATTTT
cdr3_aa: CSAIKGTEYFTQYF

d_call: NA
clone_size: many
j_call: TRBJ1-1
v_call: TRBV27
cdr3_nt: TGTGCCAGCAGCTCCCTCGCATGGGGCGCCACTGAAGCTTTCTTT
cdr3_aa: CASSSLAWGATEAFF

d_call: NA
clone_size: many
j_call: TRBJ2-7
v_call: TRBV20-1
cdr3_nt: TGCAGTGCTAGAACCGCCAGGGAGGCGCGCCTCGAGCAGTACTTC
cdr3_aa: CSARTAREARLEQYF

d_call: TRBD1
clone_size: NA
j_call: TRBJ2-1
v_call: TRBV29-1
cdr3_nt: TGCAGCGTGGGACAGGGGCCGGAAGAGCAGTTCTTC
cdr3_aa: CSVGQGPEEQFF

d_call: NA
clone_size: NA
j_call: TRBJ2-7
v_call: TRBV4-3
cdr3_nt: TGCGCCAGCAGCCAAGATCGCAGGGATTGGGAGCAGTACTTC
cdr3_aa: CASSQDRRDWEQYF

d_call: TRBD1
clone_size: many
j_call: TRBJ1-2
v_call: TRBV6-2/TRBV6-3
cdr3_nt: TGTGCCAGCAGTGCACCGGGACAGGGGAACTATGGCTACACCTTC
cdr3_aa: CASSAPGQGNYGYTF

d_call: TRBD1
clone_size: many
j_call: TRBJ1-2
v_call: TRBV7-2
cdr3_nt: TGTGCCAGCAGCACCGGGACAGGGGGCTTTGGCTACACCTTC
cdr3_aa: CASSTGTGGFGYTF

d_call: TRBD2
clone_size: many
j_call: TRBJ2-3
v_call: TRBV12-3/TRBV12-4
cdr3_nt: TGTGCCAGCAGCCGGGGGGACTCACCGAAATTCACAGATACGCAGTATTTT
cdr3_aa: CASSRGDSPKFTDTQYF

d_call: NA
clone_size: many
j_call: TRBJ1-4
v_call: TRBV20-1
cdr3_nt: TGCAGTGCACCGGCGATAGGGGCCCTAAATGAAAAACTGTTTTTT
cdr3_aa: CSAPAIGALNEKLFF

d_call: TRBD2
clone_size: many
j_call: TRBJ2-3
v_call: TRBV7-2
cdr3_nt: TGTGCCAGCAGCTCACAAGCGGGGGCCGGGGCGGCAGATACGCAGTATTTT
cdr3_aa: CASSSQAGAGAADTQYF

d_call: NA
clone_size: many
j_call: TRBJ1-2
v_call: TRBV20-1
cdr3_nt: TGCAGTGCTAGAGATCTCGGGCAGGAAGAGTCGAGCTACACCTTC
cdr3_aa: CSARDLGQEESSYTF

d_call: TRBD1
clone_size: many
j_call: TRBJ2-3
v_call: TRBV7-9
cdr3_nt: TGTGCCAGCAGCCAGATACAGGGGCACCGGACAGATACGCAGTATTTT
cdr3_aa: CASSQIQGHRTDTQYF

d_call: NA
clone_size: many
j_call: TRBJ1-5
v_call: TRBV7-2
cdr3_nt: TGTGCCAGCAGCTCCGGGGGTAATCAGCCCCAGCATTTT
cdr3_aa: CASSSGGNQPQHF

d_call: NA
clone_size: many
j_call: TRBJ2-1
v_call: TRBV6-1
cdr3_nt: TGTGCCAGCAGTGAAGAGTGGGGTGAGCAGTTCTTC
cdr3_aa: CASSEEWGEQFF

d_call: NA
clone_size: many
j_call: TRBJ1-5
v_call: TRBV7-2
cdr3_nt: TGTGCCAGCAGCTTTGGATTCGTAGGTCAGCCCCAGCATTTT
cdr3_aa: CASSFGFVGQPQHF

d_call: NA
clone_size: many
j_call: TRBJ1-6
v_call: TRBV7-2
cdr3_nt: TGTGCCAGCAGCTTGAGGGGTCGGAATTCACCCCTCCACTTT
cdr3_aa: CASSLRGRNSPLHF

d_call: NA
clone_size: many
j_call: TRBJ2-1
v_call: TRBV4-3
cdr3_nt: TGCGCCAGCAGCCAAGAATCGGCAAACTGGGGTGAGCAGTTCTTC
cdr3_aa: CASSQESANWGEQFF